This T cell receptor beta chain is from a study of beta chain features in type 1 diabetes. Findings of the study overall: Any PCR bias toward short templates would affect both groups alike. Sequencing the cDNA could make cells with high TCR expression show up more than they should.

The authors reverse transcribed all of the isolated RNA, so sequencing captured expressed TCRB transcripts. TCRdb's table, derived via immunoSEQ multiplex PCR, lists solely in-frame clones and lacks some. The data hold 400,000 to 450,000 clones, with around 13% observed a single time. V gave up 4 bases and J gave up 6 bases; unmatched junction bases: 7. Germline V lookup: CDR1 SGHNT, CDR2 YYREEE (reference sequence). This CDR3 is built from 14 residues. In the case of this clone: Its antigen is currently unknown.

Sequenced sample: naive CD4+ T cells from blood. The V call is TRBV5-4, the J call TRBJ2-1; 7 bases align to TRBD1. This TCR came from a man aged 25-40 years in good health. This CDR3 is CASSLGTDFNEQFF. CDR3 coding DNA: TGTGCCAGCAGCCTCGGGACAGATTTCAATGAGCAGTTCTTC.